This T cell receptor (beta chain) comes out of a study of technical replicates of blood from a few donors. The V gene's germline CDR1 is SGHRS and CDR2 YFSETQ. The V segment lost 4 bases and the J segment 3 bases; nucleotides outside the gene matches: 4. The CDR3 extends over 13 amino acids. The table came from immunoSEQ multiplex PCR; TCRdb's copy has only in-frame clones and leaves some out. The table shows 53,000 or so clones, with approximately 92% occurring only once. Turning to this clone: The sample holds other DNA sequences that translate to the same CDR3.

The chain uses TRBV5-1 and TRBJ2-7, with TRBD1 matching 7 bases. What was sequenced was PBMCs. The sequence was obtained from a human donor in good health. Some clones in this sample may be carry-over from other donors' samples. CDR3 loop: CASSPRDSYEQYF. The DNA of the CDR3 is TGCGCCAGCAGCCCACGGGACAGCTACGAGCAGTACTTC. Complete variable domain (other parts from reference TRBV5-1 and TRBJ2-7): KAGVTQTPRYLIKTRGQQVTLSCSPISGHRSVSWYQQTPGQGLQFLFEYFSETQRNKGNFPGRFSGRQFSNSRSEMNVSTLELGDSALYLCASSPRDSYEQYFGPGTRLTVT.